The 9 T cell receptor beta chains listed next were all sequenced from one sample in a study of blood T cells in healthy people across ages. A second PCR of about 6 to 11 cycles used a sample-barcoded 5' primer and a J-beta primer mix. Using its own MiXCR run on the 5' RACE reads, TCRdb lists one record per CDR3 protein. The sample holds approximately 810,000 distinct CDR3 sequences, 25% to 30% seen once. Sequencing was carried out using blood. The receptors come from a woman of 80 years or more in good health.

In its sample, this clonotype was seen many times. The CDR3 DNA reads as TGTGCCAGCAGCTCGATGGGACGGTCCAGCCAAGAGACCCAGTACTTC. As protein: CASSSMGRSSQETQYF. This chain links TRBV11-2 with TRBJ2-5; either TRBD1 or TRBD2 may fit D (5 bases each). V was pared by 4 bases and J by 1 base, with 16 bases between. The germline V gene has CDR1 SGHAT and CDR2 FQNNGV. This CDR3 contains 16 residues.

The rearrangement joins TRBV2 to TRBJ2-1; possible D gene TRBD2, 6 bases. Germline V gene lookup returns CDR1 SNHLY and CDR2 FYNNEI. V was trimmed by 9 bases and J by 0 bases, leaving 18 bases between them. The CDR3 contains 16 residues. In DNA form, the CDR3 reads TGTGCCAGTCTGGGCGATGCGGGACGCTCCTACAATGAGCAGTTCTTC. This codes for CASLGDAGRSYNEQFF.

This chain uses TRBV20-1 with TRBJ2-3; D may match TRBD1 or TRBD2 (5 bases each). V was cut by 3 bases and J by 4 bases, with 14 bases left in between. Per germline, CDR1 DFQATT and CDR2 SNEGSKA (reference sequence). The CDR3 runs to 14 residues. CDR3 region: CSASDKGRADTQYF. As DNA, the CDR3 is TGCAGTGCTAGCGACAAGGGGCGGGCAGATACGCAGTATTTT.

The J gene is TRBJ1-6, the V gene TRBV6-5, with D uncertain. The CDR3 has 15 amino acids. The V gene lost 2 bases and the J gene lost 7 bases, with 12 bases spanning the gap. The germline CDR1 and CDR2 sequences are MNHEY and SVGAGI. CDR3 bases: TGTGCCAGCAGTTACCGTAGCAGTTCAAATTCACCCCTCCACTTT. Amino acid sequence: CASSYRSSSNSPLHF.

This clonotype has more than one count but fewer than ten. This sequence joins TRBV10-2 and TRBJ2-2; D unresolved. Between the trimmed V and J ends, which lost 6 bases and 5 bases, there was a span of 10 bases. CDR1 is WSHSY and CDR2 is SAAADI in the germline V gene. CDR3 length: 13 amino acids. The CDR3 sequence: CASSQDVTGELFF. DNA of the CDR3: TGCGCCAGCAGCCAAGACGTGACCGGGGAGCTGTTTTTT.

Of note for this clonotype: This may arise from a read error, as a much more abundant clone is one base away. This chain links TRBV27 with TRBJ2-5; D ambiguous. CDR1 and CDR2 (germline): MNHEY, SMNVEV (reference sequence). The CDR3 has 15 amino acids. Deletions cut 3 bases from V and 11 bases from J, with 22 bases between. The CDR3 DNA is TGTGCCAGCAGTTTTGCGACCACGATGCTCAGTGAGCAGTACTTC. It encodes CASSFATTMLSEQYF.

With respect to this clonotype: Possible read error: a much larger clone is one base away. The CDR3 coding sequence is TGTGCCGGCAGTTTCCCAGCGGCAGGGGGCCGAGATACGCAGTATTTT. Translating it yields CAGSFPAAGGRDTQYF. The genes are TRBV6-2 or TRBV6-3 and TRBJ2-3; 8 bases are a match to TRBD1. Per germline, CDR1 MNHEY and CDR2 SVGEGT. The CDR3 runs to 16 residues.

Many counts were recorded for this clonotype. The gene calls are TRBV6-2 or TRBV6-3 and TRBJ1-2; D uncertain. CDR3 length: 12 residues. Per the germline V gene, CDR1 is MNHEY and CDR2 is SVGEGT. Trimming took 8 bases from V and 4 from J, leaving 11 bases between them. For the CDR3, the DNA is TGTGCCAGCTTCGGACCTATCTATGGCTACACCTTC. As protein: CASFGPIYGYTF.

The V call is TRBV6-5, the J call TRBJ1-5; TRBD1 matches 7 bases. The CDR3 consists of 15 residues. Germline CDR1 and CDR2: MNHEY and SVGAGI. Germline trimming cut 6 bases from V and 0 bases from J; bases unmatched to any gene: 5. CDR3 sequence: CASRRTGNSNQPQHF. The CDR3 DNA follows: TGTGCCAGCAGGAGGACAGGAAATAGCAATCAGCCCCAGCATTTT.